This T cell receptor beta chain was identified in a study of graft-versus-host responses after intestinal transplantation. The CDR3 is 14 amino acids. V was trimmed by 6 bases and J by 5 bases, leaving 16 bases between them. Germline CDR1 MNHEY, CDR2 SVGAGI. Clones were read by immunoSEQ multiplex PCR, and TCRdb kept only the in-frame ones, dropping some. Among 80,000 to 90,000 clones listed, over 85% were seen once. About this clone itself: What it binds is unknown.

The starting material was unstimulated CD4+ T cells sorted from spleen or lymph node cells, obtained before intestinal transplant. This receptor was taken from a human donor who received an intestinal transplant. The rearrangement joins TRBV6-5 to TRBJ2-5; no firm D call. CDR3 in DNA: TGTGCCAGCAGCTTCGGCGCGTCTATGGAGACCCAGTACTTC. It encodes CASSFGASMETQYF.